The 24 T cell receptor beta chains below were found in one sample sequenced in a study of T cells in Graves' hyperthyroidism and ophthalmopathy. Researchers took RNA transcripts and amplified the TCR beta CDR3 regions from them. RT-PCR in the first round (using the HTBI primer set) targeted the TCR CDR3. Using its own MiXCR run on the multiplex PCR reads, TCRdb lists one record per CDR3 protein. The sample has about 350,000 distinct CDR3 sequences, roughly 14% seen once. Sequenced: blood. These receptors were obtained from a woman aged 25 to 39 with Graves' hyperthyroidism.

The sample holds a few counts of this clonotype. The rearrangement joins TRBV3-1 to TRBJ1-4, with D tentatively TRBD1 (6 bases). V shed 2 bases and J shed 8 bases, with 12 bases lying between them. This CDR3 is 14 amino acids long. Germline assignment: CDR1 LGHDT and CDR2 YNNKEL (reference sequence). In DNA, the CDR3 is TGTGCCAGCAGCCAACGGACAGCTACGGAAAAACTGTTTTTT. This translates into CASSQRTATEKLFF.

This clonotype was counted at least ten times. The chain combines TRBV11-2 with TRBJ2-2; D perhaps matches TRBD1 (6 bases). This CDR3 spans 16 amino acids. Between the trimmed V and J ends, which lost 1 base and 6 bases, there was a span of 15 bases. Per the germline V gene, CDR1 is SGHAT and CDR2 is FQNNGV. CDR3 DNA sequence: TGTGCCAGCAGCTTAGGCAGGGACACTACACCCGGGGAGCTGTTTTTT. Amino acids: CASSLGRDTTPGELFF.

This clonotype was picked up many times. V is TRBV12-3 or TRBV12-4 and J is TRBJ1-1, with D hard to call. V gave up 6 bases and J gave up 0 bases, with 5 bases separating them. There are 12 residues in the CDR3. CDR3: CASRIMNTEAFF. The CDR3 DNA follows: TGTGCCAGCAGGATCATGAACACTGAAGCTTTCTTT.

CDR3: CASYGETQYF. The CDR3 DNA reads TGTGCCAGCTATGGGGAGACCCAGTACTTC. The chain has TRBV25-1 and TRBJ2-5; D ambiguous. Germline V gene sequence: CDR1 MGHDK, CDR2 SYGVNS. The CDR3 consists of 10 residues. Deletions cut 8 bases from V and 5 bases from J, with 6 bases between.

This clonotype was detected a few times. The chain recombines TRBV28 with TRBJ1-2; D perhaps matches TRBD1 (6 bases). This CDR3 has 13 residues. V was shortened by 6 bases and J by 8 bases, with 16 bases between the two germline ends. Germline values: CDR1 MDHEN, CDR2 SYDVKM. CDR3 sequence: CASRVWTAEGYTF. In nucleotides, the CDR3 is TGTGCCAGCAGAGTCTGGACAGCTGAAGGCTACACCTTC.

The CDR3 DNA reads TGTGCCAGTAGTATTCTACAGGGCGGGGAGCTGTTTTTT. Amino acid sequence: CASSILQGGELFF. The chain is built from TRBV19 and TRBJ2-2; possible D gene TRBD1, 6 bases. The V end was cut by 3 bases, the J end by 7 bases, with 9 bases between. Germline CDR1 reads LNHDA; CDR2 reads SQIVND (reference sequence). The length of the CDR3 is 13 residues.

The chain has TRBV2 and TRBJ2-1, with D possibly TRBD2 on 5 matching bases. The ends were cut back, 4 bases at V and 6 bases at J, with 13 bases in the middle. The germline CDR1 and CDR2 sequences are SNHLY and FYNNEI. The CDR3 totals 14 residues. DNA for the CDR3: TGTGCCAGCAGTGCACGAGTTGGAGGCAATGAGCAGTTCTTC. It is translated as CASSARVGGNEQFF.

The chain recombines TRBV6-1 with TRBJ1-2; D not certain. The CDR3 length is 12 residues. V was cut by 7 bases and J by 1 base, with 7 bases left in between. Per the germline V gene, CDR1 is MNHNS and CDR2 is SASEGT. CDR3 protein: CASTNDNYGYTF. The CDR3 DNA is TGTGCCAGCACCAATGATAACTATGGCTACACCTTC.

This sequence joins TRBV4-1 and TRBJ2-2; no clear D gene. CDR1 and CDR2 (germline): MGHRA, YSYEKL. Trimming took 1 base from V and 6 from J, leaving 6 bases between them. The CDR3 runs 13 residues. The CDR3 nucleotides read TGCGCCAGCAGCCAAGTTAACGCCGGGGAGCTGTTTTTT. Its translation: CASSQVNAGELFF.

This clonotype was recorded at least ten times. This chain links TRBV6-1 with TRBJ2-7, with 8 bases lining up with TRBD1. The V and J ends lost 5 bases and 3 bases, in that order; junction bases with no gene match: 3. In germline, CDR1 is MNHNS, CDR2 SASEGT. The CDR3 spans 13 residues. The CDR3 loop is CASSIQGGYEQYF. The CDR3 nucleotides are TGTGCCAGCAGTATACAGGGGGGCTACGAGCAGTACTTC.

This chain uses TRBV7-9 with TRBJ2-7; tentatively, D is TRBD1 (6 bases). The CDR3 extends over 17 amino acids. The germline V gene encodes CDR1 SEHNR and CDR2 FQNEAQ (reference sequence). Between the trimmed V and J ends, which lost 5 bases and 3 bases, there was a span of 23 bases. CDR3 sequence reads: CASSEEPTGPLNYEQYF. The DNA for the CDR3 is TGTGCCAGCAGCGAAGAGCCGACAGGACCCTTAAACTACGAGCAGTACTTC.

The chain recombines TRBV20-1 with TRBJ1-2; the D gene is possibly TRBD1 (6 bases). Germline V gene data show CDR1 as DFQATT and CDR2 as SNEGSKA (reference sequence). Deletions cut 0 bases from V and 4 bases from J, with 15 bases between. This CDR3 is built from 15 residues. CDR3: CSARESLTGPYGYTF. The DNA of the CDR3 is TGCAGTGCTAGAGAAAGTTTGACAGGTCCCTATGGCTACACCTTC.

With regard to this clonotype: A much more abundant neighbour one base away suggests this may be a read error. The V and J genes are TRBV20-1 and TRBJ1-2; D unresolved. Germline V CDR1 and CDR2: DFQATT, SNEGSKA (reference sequence). This CDR3 region has 13 residues. The CDR3 DNA reads as TGCAGTGCTAGGTCGCGGGAGAACTATGGCTCCACCTTC. This gives the protein CSARSRENYGSTF.

The chain employs TRBV9 and TRBJ2-5, with TRBD1 matching 8 bases. Germline assignment: CDR1 SGDLS and CDR2 YYNGEE. The CDR3 has 15 residues. V shed 1 base, J shed 5 bases, and the junction held 7 bases outside the gene matches. CDR3 DNA: TGTGCCAGCAGCGTACAGGGGGCTGAGGGTGAGACCCAGTACTTC. It is translated as CASSVQGAEGETQYF.

This clonotype was picked up many times. The V gene is TRBV2, the J gene TRBJ2-1, with no clear D. Germline V gene sequence: CDR1 SNHLY, CDR2 FYNNEI. Between the trimmed V and J ends, which lost 6 bases and 0 bases, there was a span of 12 bases. This CDR3 is 15 amino acids long. The CDR3 nucleotides are TGTGCCAGCAGCCTCGACACCGACTCCTACAATGAGCAGTTCTTC. Translation: CASSLDTDSYNEQFF.

J is TRBJ1-4 and V is TRBV7-3; 7 nucleotides agree with TRBD1. The trim removed 1 base at V and 0 bases at J, leaving 11 bases unmatched. The germline CDR1 and CDR2 sequences are SGHTA and FQGTGA. The CDR3 extends over 19 amino acids. DNA of the CDR3: TGTGCCAGCAGCTTAAGCCGGGACAGCGACCGATCAACTAATGAAAAACTGTTTTTT. Translation gives CASSLSRDSDRSTNEKLFF.

At least ten counts were recorded for this clonotype. The CDR3 DNA follows: TGTGCCAGCAATCTACGGCGGGGGCAGGGTCAGCCCCAGCATTTT. It yields the protein CASNLRRGQGQPQHF. The V gene is TRBV2, the J gene TRBJ1-5, with D possibly matching TRBD1 (6 bases). Trimming shortened V by 7 bases and J by 6 bases, and 19 bases separated the two germline ends. The CDR3 has 15 residues. The germline V gene has CDR1 SNHLY and CDR2 FYNNEI.

This clonotype was counted between two and nine times. This may come from a read error, since a much larger clone is one base off. The chain joins TRBV28 to TRBJ2-1; D is tentatively TRBD1 or TRBD2 (5 bases each). Germline values: CDR1 MDHEN, CDR2 SYDVKM. This CDR3 has 15 residues. The CDR3 region is CASSFGSGQYNELFF. CDR3 DNA: TGTGCCAGCAGCTTCGGCAGCGGACAATACAATGAGCTGTTCTTC. The full variable domain, completed using reference TRBV28 and TRBJ2-1, is DVKVTQSSRYLVKRTGEKVFLECVQDMDHENMFWYRQDPGLGLRLIYFSYDVKMKEKGDIPEGYSVSREKKERFSLILESASTNQTSMYLCASSFGSGQYNELFFGPGTRLTVL.

This clonotype was counted ten times or more. This chain connects TRBV20-1 to TRBJ2-7; a possible D gene is TRBD2 (5 bases). The CDR3 runs to 12 residues. CDR1 is DFQATT, CDR2 SNEGSKA, per germline (reference sequence). The DNA for the CDR3 is TGCAGAACAAGAGGGCCTGGCCACGAGCAGTACTTC. Protein sequence: CRTRGPGHEQYF.

The V and J genes are TRBV19 and TRBJ1-5; TRBD1 matches at 9 bases. Per the germline V gene, CDR1 is LNHDA and CDR2 is SQIVND (reference sequence). Unmatched junction bases numbered 0, after V lost 1 base and J lost 5 bases. The CDR3 loop spans 14 amino acids. The chain's CDR3 is CASSIGTGDQPQHF. In nucleotides, the CDR3 is TGTGCCAGTAGTATAGGGACAGGGGATCAGCCCCAGCATTTT.

This clonotype was found many times. V and J are TRBV28 and TRBJ1-2; tentatively, D is TRBD1 (6 bases). The CDR3 is 14 residues long. CDR1 and CDR2 (germline): MDHEN, SYDVKM. V lost 8 bases, J lost 8 bases, and 21 bases lay in between. CDR3 DNA sequence: TGTGCCAGCGTCCGGGACACAAACTATCCCGGCTACACCTTC. Protein sequence: CASVRDTNYPGYTF.

The J gene is TRBJ2-5, the V gene TRBV5-1; tentative D call: TRBD2 (7 bases). Trimming removed 8 bases from V and 5 bases from J, with 19 bases in between. The CDR3 totals 14 residues. The germline gives CDR1 SGHRS, CDR2 YFSETQ. Here the CDR3 reads CARRSGTPNETQYF. In DNA, the CDR3 is TGCGCCAGGCGGAGCGGGACACCGAACGAGACCCAGTACTTC.

J is TRBJ1-1 and V is TRBV30; D call uncertain. Trimming removed 2 bases at V and 1 base at J, with 14 bases between. The CDR3 consists of 15 residues. Per germline, CDR1 GTSNPN and CDR2 SVGIG (reference sequence). The CDR3 region has the DNA TGTGCCTGGAGTACGACGGAAAGCCCGAACACTGAAGCTTTCTTT. This codes for CAWSTTESPNTEAFF.

This clonotype was seen ten or more times. The genes are TRBV7-2 and TRBJ2-1; 16 bases fit TRBD2. CDR1 is SGHTA and CDR2 is FQGNSA in the germline V gene. CDR3 size: 16 residues. Trimming removed 6 bases from V and 10 bases from J; junction bases left unmatched: 9. The CDR3 sequence: CASRGGTSGRVREQFF. CDR3 DNA sequence: TGTGCCAGCAGGGGTGGGACTAGCGGGAGGGTAAGGGAGCAGTTCTTC.